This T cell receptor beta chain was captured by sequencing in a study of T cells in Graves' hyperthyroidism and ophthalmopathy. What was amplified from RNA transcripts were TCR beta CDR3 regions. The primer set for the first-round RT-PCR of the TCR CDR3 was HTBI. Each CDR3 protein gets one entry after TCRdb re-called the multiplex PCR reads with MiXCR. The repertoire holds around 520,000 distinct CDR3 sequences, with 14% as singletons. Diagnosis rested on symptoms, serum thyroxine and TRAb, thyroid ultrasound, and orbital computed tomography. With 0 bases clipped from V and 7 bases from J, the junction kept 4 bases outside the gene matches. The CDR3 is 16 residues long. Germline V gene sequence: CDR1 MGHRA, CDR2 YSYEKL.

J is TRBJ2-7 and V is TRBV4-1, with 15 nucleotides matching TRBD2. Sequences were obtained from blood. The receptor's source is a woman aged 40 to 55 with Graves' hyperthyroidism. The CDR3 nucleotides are TGCGCCAGCAGCCAAGAGGGGGGACTAGCGGGAGGTGAGCAGTACTTC. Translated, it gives CASSQEGGLAGGEQYF.